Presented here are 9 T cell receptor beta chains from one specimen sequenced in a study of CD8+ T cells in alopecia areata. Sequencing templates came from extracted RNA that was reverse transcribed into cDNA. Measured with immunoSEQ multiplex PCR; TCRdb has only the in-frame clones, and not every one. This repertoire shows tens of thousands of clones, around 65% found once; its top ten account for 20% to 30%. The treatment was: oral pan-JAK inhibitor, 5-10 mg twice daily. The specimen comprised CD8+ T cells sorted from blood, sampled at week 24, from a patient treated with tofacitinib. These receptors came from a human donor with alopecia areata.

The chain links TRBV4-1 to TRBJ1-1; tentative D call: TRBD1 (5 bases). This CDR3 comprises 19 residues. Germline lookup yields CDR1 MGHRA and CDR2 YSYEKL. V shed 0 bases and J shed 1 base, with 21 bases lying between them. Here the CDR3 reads CASSQDLLRDRTSNTEAFF. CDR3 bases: TGCGCCAGCAGCCAAGACCTCCTAAGGGACCGGACATCGAACACTGAAGCTTTCTTT.

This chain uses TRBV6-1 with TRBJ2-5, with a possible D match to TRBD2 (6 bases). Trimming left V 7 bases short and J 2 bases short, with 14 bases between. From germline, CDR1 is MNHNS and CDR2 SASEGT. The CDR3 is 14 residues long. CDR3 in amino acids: CASTSWDSQETQYF. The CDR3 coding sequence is TGTGCCAGCACCTCGTGGGACTCTCAAGAGACCCAGTACTTC.

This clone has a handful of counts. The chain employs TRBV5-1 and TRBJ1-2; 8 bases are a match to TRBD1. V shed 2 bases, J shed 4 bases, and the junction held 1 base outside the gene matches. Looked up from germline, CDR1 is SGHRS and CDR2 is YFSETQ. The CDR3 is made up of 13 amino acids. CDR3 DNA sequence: TGCGCCAGCAGCTTCGGACAGGGCTATGGCTACACCTTC. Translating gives CASSFGQGYGYTF.

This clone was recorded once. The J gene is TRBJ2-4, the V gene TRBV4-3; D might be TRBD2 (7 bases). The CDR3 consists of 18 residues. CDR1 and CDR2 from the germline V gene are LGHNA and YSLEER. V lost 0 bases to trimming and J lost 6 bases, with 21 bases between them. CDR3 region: CASSQDHSLGGPANIQYF. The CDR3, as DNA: TGCGCCAGCAGCCAAGATCATTCCCTCGGGGGGCCTGCAAACATTCAGTACTTC.

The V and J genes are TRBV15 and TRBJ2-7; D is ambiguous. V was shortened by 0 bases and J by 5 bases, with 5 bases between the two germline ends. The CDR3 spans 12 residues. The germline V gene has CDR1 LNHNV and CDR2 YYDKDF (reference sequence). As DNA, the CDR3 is TGTGCCACCAGCAGAGATTCCCACGAGCAGTACTTC. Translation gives CATSRDSHEQYF. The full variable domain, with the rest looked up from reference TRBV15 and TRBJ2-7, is DAMVIQNPRYQVTQFGKPVTLSCSQTLNHNVMYWYQQKSSQAPKLLFHYYDKDFNNEADTPDNFQSRRPNTSFCFLDIRSPGLGDTAMYLCATSRDSHEQYFGPGTRLTVT.

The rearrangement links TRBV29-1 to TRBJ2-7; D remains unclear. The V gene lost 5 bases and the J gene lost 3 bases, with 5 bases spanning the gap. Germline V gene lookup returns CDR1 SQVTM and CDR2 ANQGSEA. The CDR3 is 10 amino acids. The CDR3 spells CSVKNYEQYF. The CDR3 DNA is TGCAGCGTTAAAAACTACGAGCAGTACTTC.

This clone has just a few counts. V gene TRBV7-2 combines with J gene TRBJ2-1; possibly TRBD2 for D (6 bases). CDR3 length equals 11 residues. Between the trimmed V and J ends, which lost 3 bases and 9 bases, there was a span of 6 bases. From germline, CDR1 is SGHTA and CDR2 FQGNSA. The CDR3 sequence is CASSFGGEQFF. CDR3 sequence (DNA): TGTGCCAGCAGCTTCGGGGGTGAGCAGTTCTTC. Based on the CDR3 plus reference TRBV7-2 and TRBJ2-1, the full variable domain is GAGVSQSPSNKVTEKGKDVELRCDPISGHTALYWYRQSLGQGLEFLIYFQGNSAPDKSGLPSDRFSAERTGGSVSTLTIQRTQQEDSAVYLCASSFGGEQFFGPGTRLTVL.

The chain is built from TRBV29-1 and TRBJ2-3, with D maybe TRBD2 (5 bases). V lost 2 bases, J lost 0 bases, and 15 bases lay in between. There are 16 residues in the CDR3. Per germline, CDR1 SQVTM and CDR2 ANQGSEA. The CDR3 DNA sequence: TGCAGCGTTGAACGGGGAGAACCTCCTAGCACAGATACGCAGTATTTT. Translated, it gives CSVERGEPPSTDTQYF.

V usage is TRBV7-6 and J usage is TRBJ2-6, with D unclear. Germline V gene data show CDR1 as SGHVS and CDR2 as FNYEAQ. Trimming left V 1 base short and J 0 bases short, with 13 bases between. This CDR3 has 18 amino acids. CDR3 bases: TGTGCCAGCAGCTTAGAGGTTCCACCAAGCTCTGGGGCCAACGTCCTGACTTTC. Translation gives CASSLEVPPSSGANVLTF.